This T cell receptor beta chain was retrieved from a study of T cell responses to AZD1222 COVID-19 vaccine. The study's findings and limits: Dominant at 160-218 and 743-854, vaccine-associated CD4 TCRs also spanned spike.

A note on this clone: What it recognizes is unknown.

The length of the CDR3 is 11 residues. V was shortened by 3 bases and J by 4 bases, with 3 bases between the two germline ends. TCRdb's table, derived via immunoSEQ multiplex PCR, lists solely in-frame clones and lacks some. The sample contains some 150,000 clones, 85% to 90% of which appear only once. This chain links TRBV12-3 or TRBV12-4 with TRBJ2-5; D gene uncertain. This clonotype was sampled from an adult who received the AZD1222 COVID-19 vaccine. The sequencing used peripheral blood, collected 28 days after the second AZD1222 dose. The CDR3 loop reads CASSFLETQYF. DNA for the CDR3: TGTGCCAGCAGTTTTTTAGAGACCCAGTACTTC.